The next 8 T cell receptor beta chains were all read from a single sample in a study of T cell repertoires in cytomegalovirus infection. One entry per CDR3 protein results from TCRdb running MiXCR on the reads. The profile covers roughly 280,000 distinct CDR3 sequences, with roughly 10% appearing a single time and around 16% taken by the ten largest. Sample: PBMCs. The source is a human donor in good health (CMV status not recorded). Some clones in this sample may be carry-over from other donors' samples.

At least ten counts were recorded for this clonotype. This chain joins TRBV7-2 and TRBJ2-1, with D maybe TRBD2 (5 bases). Trimming pared 1 base from V and 5 bases from J, leaving 9 bases between. CDR1 is SGHTA and CDR2 is FQGNSA in the germline V gene. This CDR3 is 14 amino acids long. CDR3 nucleotide sequence: TGTGCCAGCAGCTTAGAAGGAGGCCACAATGAGCAGTTCTTC. It specifies CASSLEGGHNEQFF.

Note on this clonotype: A read error may be the cause here, since a much bigger clone is one base away. The genes are TRBV11-2 and TRBJ2-6; the D gene is possibly TRBD2 (6 bases). V lost 5 bases and J lost 19, with 21 bases in between. The CDR3 contains 13 residues. The germline CDR1 and CDR2 sequences are SGHAT and FQNNGV. In DNA, the CDR3 is TGTGCCAGCAGCCCGCAACGGGACTCGGAACGAACTTTC. It encodes CASSPQRDSERTF. Complete variable domain (other parts from reference TRBV11-2 and TRBJ2-6): EAGVAQSPRYKIIEKRQSVAFWCNPISGHATLYWYQQILGQGPKLLIQFQNNGVVDDSQLPKDRFSAERLKGVDSTLKIQPAKLEDSAVYLCASSPQRDSERTFGAGSRLTVL.

This clonotype turned up a few times. Germline and junction disagree at one end, which may indicate a read error. V and J are TRBV20-1 and TRBJ2-3; 8 positions agree with TRBD1. The germline V gene encodes CDR1 DFQATT and CDR2 SNEGSKA (reference sequence). This CDR3 region has 19 residues. For the CDR3, the DNA is TGCAGTGCTAGAGGCTACGGACAGGGTAATAGTTTGCGCACAGATATGCAGTATTTT. It translates to CSARGYGQGNSLRTDMQYF.

This clonotype occurred a few times. The rearrangement joins TRBV12-3 or TRBV12-4 to TRBJ2-1; TRBD1 matches at 7 bases. The CDR3 totals 13 residues. The V gene end was trimmed by 5 bases and the J gene end by 7 bases; junction bases not matched to a gene: 5. The CDR3 region is CASSNDRANEQFF. Written as DNA, the CDR3 is TGTGCCAGCAGTAATGACAGGGCGAATGAGCAGTTCTTC.

This clonotype showed up just a few times. The genes are TRBV19 and TRBJ1-3; 11 bases map to TRBD1. Germline V gene data show CDR1 as LNHDA and CDR2 as SQIVND (reference sequence). J was trimmed by 7 bases and V by 4 bases; bases with no gene match: 15. The CDR3 runs 18 residues. CDR3 DNA: TGTGCCAGTAGTAAACCTTTCGCCTCCCGGGACAGGGGGAACACCATATATTTT. This sequence encodes CASSKPFASRDRGNTIYF. Looking up the rest from reference TRBV19 and TRBJ1-3 gives the full variable domain: DGGITQSPKYLFRKEGQNVTLSCEQNLNHDAMYWYRQDPGQGLRLIYYSQIVNDFQKGDIAEGYSVSREKKESFPLTVTSAQKNPTAFYLCASSKPFASRDRGNTIYFGEGSWLTVV.

This clonotype turned up a few times. The rearrangement uses TRBV6-1 and TRBJ2-7; D may match TRBD1 or TRBD2 (5 bases each). V lost 5 bases and J 7 bases, leaving 15 bases between the germline ends. CDR1 is MNHNS and CDR2 is SASEGT in the germline V gene. CDR3 length: 13 residues. The CDR3 loop reads CASSTGTVTEQYF. CDR3 DNA sequence: TGTGCCAGCAGTACCGGGACCGTCACGGAGCAGTACTTC.

This clonotype was counted ten times or more. The chain couples TRBV20-1 to TRBJ1-5; possible D gene TRBD1, 6 bases. Trimming pared 1 base from V and 0 bases from J, leaving 19 bases between. The CDR3 extends over 18 amino acids. The germline V gene has CDR1 DFQATT and CDR2 SNEGSKA (reference sequence). DNA for the CDR3: TGCAGTGCTAGAGCCCCCGCCAGGGGAAGTTATAGCAATCAGCCCCAGCATTTT. Amino acid sequence: CSARAPARGSYSNQPQHF.

The chain combines TRBV20-1 with TRBJ1-6, with TRBD1 matching 7 bases. Germline CDR1 DFQATT, CDR2 SNEGSKA (reference sequence). V gave up 5 bases and J gave up 5 bases; unmatched junction bases: 3. CDR3 size: 13 residues. The DNA of the CDR3 is TGCAGTGCTGACAGGGTTAATAATTCACCCCTCCACTTT. Translated, it gives CSADRVNNSPLHF.